This T cell receptor beta chain appears in the sequencing data of a study of a mutant IDH1 vaccine in newly diagnosed glioma. Looking at the study overall: Eight vaccine injections were given to patients in weeks 1, 3, 5, 7, 11, 15, 19 and 23. It was radiotherapy, temozolomide, or both that patients received previously, with most receiving both.

Time point: week 11, during vaccination. A 20-mer mutant IDH1 peptide at 300 ug was injected subcutaneously with topical imiquimod. Each donor presented with a new WHO grade 3 or 4 astrocytoma that tested IDH1-mutant and showed ATRX loss. Comments on this clone: No antigen is known for it.

TCRdb's copy holds only in-frame clones and misses some; the assay was immunoSEQ multiplex PCR. Of tens of thousands of clones listed, roughly 91% are singletons. V dropped 1 base and J dropped 8; count of bases not matched to a gene: 12. The CDR3 has 16 amino acids. Germline CDR1 SGHTA, CDR2 FQGNSA. The source is a man aged 50-60 years with glioma. The V gene is TRBV7-2, the J gene TRBJ1-2, with TRBD1 matching 8 bases. Here the sequenced sample was PBMCs, taken from a glioma patient whose treatment included an IDH1 peptide vaccine. The chain's CDR3 is CASSLGRTGKIGGYTF. CDR3 DNA sequence: TGTGCCAGCAGCTTAGGGCGGACAGGGAAGATTGGAGGCTACACCTTC.